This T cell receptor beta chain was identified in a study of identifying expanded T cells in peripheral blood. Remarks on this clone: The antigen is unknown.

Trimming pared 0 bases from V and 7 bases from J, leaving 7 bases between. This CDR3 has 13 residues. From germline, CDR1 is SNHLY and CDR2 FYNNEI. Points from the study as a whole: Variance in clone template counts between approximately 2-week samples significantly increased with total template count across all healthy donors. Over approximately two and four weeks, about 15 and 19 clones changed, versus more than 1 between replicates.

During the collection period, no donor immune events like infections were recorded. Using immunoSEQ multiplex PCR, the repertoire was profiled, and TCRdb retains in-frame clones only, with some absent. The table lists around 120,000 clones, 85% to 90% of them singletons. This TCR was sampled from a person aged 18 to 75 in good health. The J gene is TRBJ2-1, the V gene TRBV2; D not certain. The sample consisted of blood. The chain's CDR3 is CASSEALPNEQFF. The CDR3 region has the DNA TGTGCCAGCAGTGAAGCGCTTCCGAATGAGCAGTTCTTC.